This passage covers 27 T cell receptor beta chains from one sample sequenced in a study of tumor-infiltrating lymphocytes in primary liver carcinoma. The input was about 500 ng total RNA; TCR beta cDNA was made from it with a constant-region primer. TCR beta libraries came from three nested multiplex PCR rounds using slightly modified ARM-PCR. For around 9 cycles apiece, the opening two PCR rounds ran with TRBV1-TRBV30 forward primers and a C-beta reverse primer. TCRdb analysed the multiplex PCR reads with MiXCR anew, one entry per CDR3 protein. The table records more than 55,000 distinct CDR3 sequences, about three quarters of them present only once. Unsorted bulk tissue (roughly 17-33 mg) underwent RNA and DNA co-extraction. Source material: liver tumor tissue from sampling region 2. Subset in this sample: tumor region T2, inferior pole. All receptors derive from a man aged 40-55 years with primary liver carcinoma and hepatitis B virus infection.

This clonotype turned up a few times. The rearrangement uses TRBV28 and TRBJ2-1; D not resolved. Germline V lookup: CDR1 MDHEN, CDR2 SYDVKM. Trimming removed 5 bases from V and 9 bases from J, with 11 bases in between. The CDR3 totals 12 residues. CDR3 coding DNA: TGTGCCAGCAGTATTCCAGGCCTTGAGCAGTTCTTC. This sequence encodes CASSIPGLEQFF.

A remark on this clonotype: A much larger clone lies a single base off, so this may be a read error. This chain uses TRBV7-8 with TRBJ2-3, with TRBD1 matching 7 bases. CDR3 length equals 17 residues. Germline V gives CDR1 SGHVS, CDR2 FQNEAQ. Here the CDR3 DNA reads TGTGCCAGAAGCTCCGGTCGGACAGGCCAAAGCACAGATACGCAGTATTTT. It encodes CARSSGRTGQSTDTQYF.

The sample holds many counts of this clonotype. The CDR3 nucleotides are TGCGCCAGCAGCTTGGCACTGGGCACAGATACGCAGTATTTT. It is translated as CASSLALGTDTQYF. V and J are TRBV5-1 and TRBJ2-3; D remains unclear. Germline CDR1 and CDR2: SGHRS and YFSETQ. Trimming took off 0 bases at V and 1 base at J, with 6 bases between the two ends. CDR3 length: 14 amino acids.

As to this clonotype: No conserved phenylalanine or tryptophan is present at the end of the CDR3, so a read error is the likely explanation. The DNA is omitted, as the CDR3 cannot be located on it reliably, and the CDR3 follows TCRdb's listing. This chain connects TRBV11-2 to TRBJ2-6; TRBD2 is the table's D call and was not checked against the DNA. Germline loops: CDR1 SGHAT, CDR2 FQNNGV. The CDR3 length is 15 residues, termini included. The CDR3 spells CATQRPRSGANVLTY.

This clonotype was detected only once. The junction does not match germline at one end; this may be a read error. The CDR3 reads CAASEYSTTSSYNKQFF. Written as DNA, the CDR3 is TGTGCCGCCAGTGAATATTCTACGACTAGCTCCTACAATAAGCAGTTCTTC. The rearrangement uses TRBV24-1 and TRBJ2-1; 7 bases line up with TRBD2. This CDR3 has 17 residues. CDR1 and CDR2 from the germline V gene are KGHDR and SFDVKD.

The chain recombines TRBV20-1 with TRBJ2-7, with D perhaps TRBD2 (7 bases). This CDR3 has 14 residues. V lost 5 bases and J lost 3, with 17 bases in between. Germline V gene sequence: CDR1 DFQATT, CDR2 SNEGSKA (reference sequence). The CDR3 loop is CSAGRGGNFYEQYF. In DNA, the CDR3 is TGCAGTGCTGGGAGGGGGGGGAACTTCTACGAGCAGTACTTC.

With regard to this clonotype: Just one base apart from a much larger clone, this may be a read error. This chain uses TRBV29-1 with TRBJ2-5; no definite D call. The CDR3 runs 15 residues. Germline V CDR1 and CDR2: SQVTM, ANQGSEA. In DNA, the CDR3 is TGCAGCGCTGAATCGGCCAGTTACCAGGAGGAGACCCAGTACTTC. Amino acid sequence: CSAESASYQEETQYF.

The chain links TRBV5-1 to TRBJ2-3; possible D gene TRBD1, 5 bases. The CDR3 spans 13 residues. Between the trimmed V and J ends, which lost 4 bases and 6 bases, there was a span of 12 bases. Germline CDR1 and CDR2: SGHRS and YFSETQ. The CDR3 region has the DNA TGCGCCAGCAGCACGGACACGATGGATACGCAGTATTTT. It yields the protein CASSTDTMDTQYF.

Worth noting for this clonotype: One end of the junction is discordant with germline, which a read error may explain. CDR3 sequence reads: CASSLSGTSGLNSGELFF. As DNA, the CDR3 is TGTGCCAGCAGTTTATCCGGGACTAGCGGGTTGAACTCCGGGGAACTGTTTTTT. The gene calls are TRBV12-3 or TRBV12-4 and TRBJ2-2; 12 nucleotides agree with TRBD2. The CDR3 loop spans 18 amino acids.

This clonotype was recorded only once. The chain recombines TRBV7-2 with TRBJ1-1; D is ambiguous. The germline CDR1 and CDR2 sequences are SGHTA and FQGNSA. The CDR3 totals 13 residues. V lost 5 bases, J lost 0 bases, and 7 bases lay in between. The CDR3: CASSPGMNTEAFF. The CDR3 nucleotides are TGTGCCAGCAGCCCCGGGATGAACACTGAAGCTTTCTTT.

Remarks on this clonotype: Possible read error: a much larger clone is one base away. This chain connects TRBV6-5 to TRBJ1-2, with D possibly being TRBD1 (6 bases). Per germline, CDR1 MNHEY and CDR2 SVGAGI. The CDR3 is 15 residues long. The CDR3 loop is CSSSPQGTANYGYTF. In DNA, the CDR3 is TGTTCCAGCAGCCCACAGGGAACCGCTAACTATGGCTACACCTTC.

As to this clonotype: A junction end diverges from the germline sequence, so it may reflect a read error. The J gene is TRBJ1-5, the V gene TRBV4-1; D gene ambiguous. There are 14 residues in the CDR3. CDR1 is MGHRA and CDR2 is YSYEKL in the germline V gene. DNA of the CDR3: TGTGCCAGCAGCCAAGATACGGTCAGTCAGCCCCAGCATTTT. It is translated as CASSQDTVSQPQHF.

Comment on this clonotype: One end of the junction varies from germline; a read error may be responsible. The chain joins TRBV6-6 to TRBJ2-7, with 8 bases matching TRBD1. Germline values: CDR1 MNHNY, CDR2 SVGAGI (reference sequence). This CDR3 comprises 14 residues. CDR3 in DNA: TGTGTCAGCAGTTACGGGACAGGTGATAGGGAGCAGCACTTC. Its translation is CVSSYGTGDREQHF.

Remarks on this clonotype: At one end, the junction sequence differs from germline, possibly due to a read error. V and J are TRBV28 and TRBJ1-3; tentatively, D is TRBD1 (6 bases). Germline V gene lookup returns CDR1 MDHEN and CDR2 SYDVKM. The CDR3 covers 14 residues. The CDR3 bases are TGTGCCAGCAGTAACAGGGAGTCGGGAAACACCTTATATTTT. This sequence encodes CASSNRESGNTLYF.

The V call is TRBV11-2, the J call TRBJ2-5; D is unresolved. The CDR3 extends over 13 amino acids. Germline assignment: CDR1 SGHAT and CDR2 FQNNGV. The CDR3 coding sequence is TGTCTCAGCAGCATAGTTCTGGAAGAGACCCAGTACTTC. Translation: CLSSIVLEETQYF.

Of note for this clonotype: At one end the junction does not follow the germline gene, possibly because of a read error. The CDR3: CAISEFEAGPDTGGLFF. The DNA of the CDR3 is TGTGCCATCAGTGAATTCGAAGCCGGGCCAGACACCGGGGGGCTGTTTTTT. The rearrangement links TRBV10-3 to TRBJ2-2; possibly TRBD2 for D (6 bases). Germline CDR1 and CDR2: ENHRY and SYGVKD. The CDR3 loop spans 17 amino acids.

This rearrangement joins TRBV29-1 to TRBJ2-7, with D hard to call. The CDR3 is 12 residues long. From germline, CDR1 is SQVTM and CDR2 ANQGSEA. Deletions cut 4 bases from V and 7 bases from J, with 14 bases between. The CDR3 spells CSVGARGSEQYF. CDR3 sequence (DNA): TGCAGCGTTGGGGCGAGAGGTTCAGAGCAGTACTTC.

As to this clonotype: A much larger clone sits a single nucleotide away, making a read error possible. The J gene is TRBJ1-6, the V gene TRBV14; D is perhaps TRBD1 (6 bases). Germline V gives CDR1 SGHDN, CDR2 FVKESK. This CDR3 comprises 14 residues. The CDR3 loop reads CTSSHSGENSPLHF. CDR3 sequence (DNA): TGTACCAGCAGCCACTCAGGGGAAAATTCACCCCTCCACTTT.

About this clonotype itself: Since no conserved phenylalanine or tryptophan closes the CDR3, a read error is the likely cause. The rearrangement links TRBV11-2 to TRBJ2-5; D may match TRBD1 or TRBD2 (5 bases each). The CDR3 has 16 residues. Per germline, CDR1 SGHAT and CDR2 FQNNGV. CDR3 in amino acids: CSSSQTPGEGKETQYI. In DNA form, the CDR3 reads TGTTCCAGCAGCCAAACTCCTGGTGAGGGGAAAGAGACCCAGTACATC.

At least ten counts were recorded for this clonotype. The rearrangement joins TRBV6-1 to TRBJ2-2; 10 nucleotides line up with TRBD2. Germline V CDR1 and CDR2: MNHNS, SASEGT. J lost 0 bases, V lost 2 bases, and 9 bases had no gene match. The CDR3 loop spans 19 amino acids. The CDR3: CASSEYPPLAGANTGELFF. The CDR3 nucleotides read TGTGCCAGCAGTGAATACCCGCCCCTAGCGGGGGCGAACACCGGGGAGCTGTTTTTT.

Notes on this clonotype: At one end the junction does not follow the germline gene, possibly because of a read error. This chain joins TRBV5-5 and TRBJ1-6; D gene uncertain. This CDR3 is 16 amino acids long. Germline V CDR1 and CDR2: SGHKS, YYEKEE (reference sequence). As DNA, the CDR3 is TGTGCCAACAGCTTGAGGATTAACTCCTATAATTCACCCCTTCACTTT. It is translated as CANSLRINSYNSPLHF.

At least ten counts were recorded for this clonotype. V usage is TRBV5-1 and J usage is TRBJ1-1, with TRBD1 matching over 8 bases. Germline CDR1 and CDR2: SGHRS and YFSETQ. With V trimmed by 4 bases and J by 2 bases, 10 bases remained unmatched. The CDR3 has 16 residues. This chain's CDR3 is CASSRNGQGGNTEAFF. In nucleotides, the CDR3 is TGCGCCAGCAGCCGGAATGGACAGGGAGGAAACACTGAAGCTTTCTTT.

To note about this clonotype: Being one base from a much bigger clone, this may be a read error. The V and J genes are TRBV7-9 and TRBJ2-1; D remains unclear. The CDR3 runs 14 residues. From germline, CDR1 is SEHNR and CDR2 FQNEAQ (reference sequence). V was pared by 8 bases and J by 7 bases, with 18 bases between. The DNA for the CDR3 is TGTGCCAGCGGTTTTTCGCAGGTTGGGAATGAGCAGTTCTTC. The encoded protein is CASGFSQVGNEQFF.

On this clonotype itself: A read error may be the cause here, since a much bigger clone is one base away. The chain has TRBV29-1 and TRBJ2-1; 8 bases agree with TRBD1. The CDR3 consists of 15 residues. Germline CDR1 reads SQVTM; CDR2 reads ANQGSEA. The CDR3 sequence: CGVEDPGQELSEQFF. In nucleotides, the CDR3 is TGCGGCGTTGAAGACCCGGGACAGGAGTTAAGTGAGCAGTTCTTC.

About this clonotype itself: The CDR3 ends on some other residue instead of the conserved phenylalanine or tryptophan, so this is likely a read error. This chain links TRBV6-1 with TRBJ2-3; tentative D call: TRBD1 (8 bases). The CDR3 contains 22 residues. The germline V gene encodes CDR1 MNHNS and CDR2 SASEGT. In DNA form, the CDR3 reads TGTGCCAGCAGCCCGGACAGGGTCCGTTGGGGTTCGGCGGGAGTTCGGGCAGATATGCAGTATTCT. Its translation: CASSPDRVRWGSAGVRADMQYS.

As for this clonotype: A much more abundant neighbour one base away suggests this may be a read error. The genes are TRBV5-1 and TRBJ2-2; D is possibly TRBD2 (6 bases). The CDR3 runs to 15 residues. The germline V gene encodes CDR1 SGHRS and CDR2 YFSETQ. V shed 1 base and J shed 7 bases, with 14 bases lying between them. The DNA for the CDR3 is TGCGCCAGCAGCTTGTCGGACGGGAGTGTCGGGGAGCTGTTTTTT. Its translation is CASSLSDGSVGELFF. Supplemented by reference TRBV5-1 and TRBJ2-2, the full variable domain reads KAGVTQTPRYLIKTRGQQVTLSCSPISGHRSVSWYQQTPGQGLQFLFEYFSETQRNKGNFPGRFSGRQFSNSRSEMNVSTLELGDSALYLCASSLSDGSVGELFFGEGSRLTVL.

This clonotype was found a few times. V and J are TRBV6-5 and TRBJ1-1; possible D gene TRBD1, 5 bases. The V end lost 5 bases, the J end lost 8 bases, and 15 bases lay between the germline ends. The CDR3 totals 13 residues. Germline CDR1 and CDR2: MNHEY and SVGAGI. The CDR3 sequence: CASSRIGETEAFF. In nucleotides, the CDR3 is TGTGCCAGCAGTAGGATAGGGGAAACAGAAGCTTTCTTT.